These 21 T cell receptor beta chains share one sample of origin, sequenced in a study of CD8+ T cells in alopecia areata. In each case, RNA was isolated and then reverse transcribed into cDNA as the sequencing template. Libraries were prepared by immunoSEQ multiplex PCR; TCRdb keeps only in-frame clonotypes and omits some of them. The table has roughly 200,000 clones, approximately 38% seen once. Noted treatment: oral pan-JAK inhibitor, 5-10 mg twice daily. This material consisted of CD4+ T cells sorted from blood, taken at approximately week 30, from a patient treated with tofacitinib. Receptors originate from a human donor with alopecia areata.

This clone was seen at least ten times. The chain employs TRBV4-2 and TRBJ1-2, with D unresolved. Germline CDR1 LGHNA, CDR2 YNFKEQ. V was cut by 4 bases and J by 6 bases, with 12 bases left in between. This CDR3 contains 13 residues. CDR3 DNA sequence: TGTGCCAGCAGCCTCTCAATGGCGGATGGCTACACCTTC. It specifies CASSLSMADGYTF.

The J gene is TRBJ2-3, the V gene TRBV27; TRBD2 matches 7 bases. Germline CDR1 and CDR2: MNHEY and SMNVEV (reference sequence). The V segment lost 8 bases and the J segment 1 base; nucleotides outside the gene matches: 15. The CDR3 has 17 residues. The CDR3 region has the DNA TGTGCCAGCTCGAGTTTAGGGCGGGGGTTACGCACAGATACGCAGTATTTT. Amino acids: CASSSLGRGLRTDTQYF.

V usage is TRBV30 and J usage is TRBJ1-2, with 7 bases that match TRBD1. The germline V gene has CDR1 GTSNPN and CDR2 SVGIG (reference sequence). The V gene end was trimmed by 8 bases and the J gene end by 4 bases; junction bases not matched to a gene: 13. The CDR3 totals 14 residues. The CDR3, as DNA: TGTGCCCAGGCCCACAGGGGCATCGTCTATGGCTACACCTTC. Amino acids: CAQAHRGIVYGYTF.

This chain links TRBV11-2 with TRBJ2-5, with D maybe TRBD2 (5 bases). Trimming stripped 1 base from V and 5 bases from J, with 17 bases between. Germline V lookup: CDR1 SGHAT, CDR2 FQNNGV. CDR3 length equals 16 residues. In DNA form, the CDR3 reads TGTGCCAGCAGCTTAGGTCCCCTGGGGAGAGCGGAGACCCAGTACTTC. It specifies CASSLGPLGRAETQYF.

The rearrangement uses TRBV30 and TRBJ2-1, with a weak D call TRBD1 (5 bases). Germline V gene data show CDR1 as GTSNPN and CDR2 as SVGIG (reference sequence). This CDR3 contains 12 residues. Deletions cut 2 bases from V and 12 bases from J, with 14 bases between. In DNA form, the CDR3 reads TGTGCCTGGAGTCAGGGCCGGGTGGGGCAGTTCTTC. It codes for CAWSQGRVGQFF. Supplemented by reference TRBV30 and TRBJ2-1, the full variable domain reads SQTIHQWPATLVQPVGSPLSLECTVEGTSNPNLYWYRQAAGRGLQLLFYSVGIGQISSEVPQNLSASRPQDRQFILSSKKLLLSDSGFYLCAWSQGRVGQFFGPGTRLTVL.

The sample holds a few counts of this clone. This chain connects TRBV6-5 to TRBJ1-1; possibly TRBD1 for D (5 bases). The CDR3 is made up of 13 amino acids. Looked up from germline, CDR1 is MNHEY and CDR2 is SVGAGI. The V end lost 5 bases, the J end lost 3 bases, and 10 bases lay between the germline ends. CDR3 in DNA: TGTGCCAGCAGTGCCCTCAGGGACACTGAAGCTTTCTTT. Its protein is CASSALRDTEAFF.

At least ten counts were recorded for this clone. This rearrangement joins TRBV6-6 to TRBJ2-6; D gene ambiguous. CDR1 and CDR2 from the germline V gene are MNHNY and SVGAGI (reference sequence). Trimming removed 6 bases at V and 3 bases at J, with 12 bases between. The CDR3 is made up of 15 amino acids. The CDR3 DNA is TGTGCCAGCAGGGCCGGACGCGGTGGGGCCAACGTCCTGACTTTC. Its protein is CASRAGRGGANVLTF.

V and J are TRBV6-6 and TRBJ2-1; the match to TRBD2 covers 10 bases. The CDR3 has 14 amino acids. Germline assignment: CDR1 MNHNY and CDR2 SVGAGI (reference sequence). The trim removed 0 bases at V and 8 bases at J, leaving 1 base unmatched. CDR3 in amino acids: CASSYSLAGDEQFF. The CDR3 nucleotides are TGTGCCAGCAGTTACTCGCTAGCGGGAGATGAGCAGTTCTTC.

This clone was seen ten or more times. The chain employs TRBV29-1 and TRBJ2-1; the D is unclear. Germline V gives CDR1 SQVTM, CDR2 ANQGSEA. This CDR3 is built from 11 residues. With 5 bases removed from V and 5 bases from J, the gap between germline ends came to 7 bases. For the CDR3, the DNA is TGCAGCGTTCGCTTGAACAATGAGCAGTTCTTC. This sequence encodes CSVRLNNEQFF.

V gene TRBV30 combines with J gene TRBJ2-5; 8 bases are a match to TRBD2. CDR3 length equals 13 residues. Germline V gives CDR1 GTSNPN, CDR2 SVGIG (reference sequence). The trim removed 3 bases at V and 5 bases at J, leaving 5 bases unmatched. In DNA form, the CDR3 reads TGTGCCTGGAGCCCTAGCGGGCGGGAGACCCAGTACTTC. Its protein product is CAWSPSGRETQYF.

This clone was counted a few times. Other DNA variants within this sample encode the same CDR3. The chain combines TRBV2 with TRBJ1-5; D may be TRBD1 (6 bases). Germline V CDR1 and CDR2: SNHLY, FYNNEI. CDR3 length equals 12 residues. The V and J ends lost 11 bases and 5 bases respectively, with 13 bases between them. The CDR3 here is CASSGGDQPQHF. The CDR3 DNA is TGTGCCTCCTCTGGGGGCGATCAGCCCCAGCATTTT.

The chain's CDR3 is CASSERNTNSGANVLTF. CDR3 bases: TGCGCCAGCAGCGAAAGGAATACCAACTCTGGGGCCAACGTCCTGACTTTC. The V call is TRBV4-1, the J call TRBJ2-6; D unclear. Germline V gene lookup returns CDR1 MGHRA and CDR2 YSYEKL. V was shortened by 5 bases and J by 0 bases, with 14 bases between the two germline ends. CDR3 size: 17 residues.

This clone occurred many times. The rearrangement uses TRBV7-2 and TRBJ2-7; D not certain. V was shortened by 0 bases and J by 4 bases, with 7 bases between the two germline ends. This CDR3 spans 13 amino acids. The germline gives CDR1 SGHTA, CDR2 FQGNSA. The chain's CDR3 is CASSLALQYEQYF. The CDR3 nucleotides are TGTGCCAGCAGCTTAGCGCTCCAGTACGAGCAGTACTTC.

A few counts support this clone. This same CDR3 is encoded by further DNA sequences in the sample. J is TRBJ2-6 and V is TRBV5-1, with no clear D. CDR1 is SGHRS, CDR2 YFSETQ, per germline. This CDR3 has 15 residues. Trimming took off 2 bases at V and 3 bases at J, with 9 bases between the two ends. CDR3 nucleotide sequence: TGCGCCAGCAGCTTACGACCGGATGGGGCCAACGTCCTGACTTTC. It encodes CASSLRPDGANVLTF.

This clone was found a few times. The CDR3 DNA reads TGTGCCAGCAGCTCTAGCGGGCACTCCTACAATGAGCAGTTCTTC. It yields the protein CASSSSGHSYNEQFF. J is TRBJ2-1 and V is TRBV7-9; 8 nucleotides match TRBD2. After removal of 4 bases from V and 0 bases from J, the junction contained 2 bases not matched to a gene. The CDR3 is made up of 15 amino acids. The germline V gene encodes CDR1 SEHNR and CDR2 FQNEAQ (reference sequence).

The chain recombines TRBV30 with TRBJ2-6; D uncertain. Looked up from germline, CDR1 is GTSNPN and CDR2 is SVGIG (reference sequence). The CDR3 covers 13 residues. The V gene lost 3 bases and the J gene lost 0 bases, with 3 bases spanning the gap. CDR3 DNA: TGTGCCTGGAGAAGCTCTGGGGCCAACGTCCTGACTTTC. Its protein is CAWRSSGANVLTF.

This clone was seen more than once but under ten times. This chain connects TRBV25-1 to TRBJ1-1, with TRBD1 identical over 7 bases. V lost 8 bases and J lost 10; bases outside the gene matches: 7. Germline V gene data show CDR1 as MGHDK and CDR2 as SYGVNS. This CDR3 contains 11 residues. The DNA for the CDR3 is TGTGCCAGCGGACGTGACAGGGTAGCTTTCTTT. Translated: CASGRDRVAFF.

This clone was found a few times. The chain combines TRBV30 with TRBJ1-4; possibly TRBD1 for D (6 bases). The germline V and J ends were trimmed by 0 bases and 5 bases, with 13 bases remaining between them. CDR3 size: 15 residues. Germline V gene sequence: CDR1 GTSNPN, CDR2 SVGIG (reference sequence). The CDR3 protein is CAWSVSRGGNEKLFF. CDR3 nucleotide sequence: TGTGCCTGGAGTGTAAGCAGGGGCGGGAATGAAAAACTGTTTTTT.

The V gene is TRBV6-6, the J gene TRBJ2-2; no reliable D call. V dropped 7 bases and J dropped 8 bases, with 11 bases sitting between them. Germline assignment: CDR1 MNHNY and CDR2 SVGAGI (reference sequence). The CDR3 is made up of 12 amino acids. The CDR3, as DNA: TGTGCCAGCATGACAAACCTTGGGGAGCTGTTTTTT. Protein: CASMTNLGELFF.

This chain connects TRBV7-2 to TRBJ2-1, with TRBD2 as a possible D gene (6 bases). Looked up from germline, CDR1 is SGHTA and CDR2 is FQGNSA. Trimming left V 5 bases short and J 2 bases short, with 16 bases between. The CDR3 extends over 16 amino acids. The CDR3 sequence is CASSPRIADPYNEQFF. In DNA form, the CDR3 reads TGTGCCAGCAGCCCGCGTATAGCGGACCCCTACAATGAGCAGTTCTTC.

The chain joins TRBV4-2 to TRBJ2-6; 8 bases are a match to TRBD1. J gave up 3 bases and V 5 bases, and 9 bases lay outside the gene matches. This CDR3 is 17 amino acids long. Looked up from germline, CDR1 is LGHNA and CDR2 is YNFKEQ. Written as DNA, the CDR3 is TGTGCCAGCAGCGGACAGGGAACGGCGCGTGGGGCCAACGTCCTGACTTTC. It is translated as CASSGQGTARGANVLTF.